The 8 T cell receptor beta chains listed next were all sequenced from one sample in a study of blood T cell repertoires in COVID-19. Repertoires were generated with immunoSEQ multiplex PCR, while TCRdb's copy carries only in-frame clones and drops some. The table lists about 260,000 clones, approximately 92% of them singletons. Material: peripheral blood. The receptors derive from a person under 30 with COVID-19, enrolled during active disease.

V usage is TRBV7-2 and J usage is TRBJ2-7; D is perhaps TRBD1 (6 bases). CDR1 is SGHTA and CDR2 is FQGNSA in the germline V gene. The length of the CDR3 is 14 residues. V was cut by 5 bases and J by 3 bases, with 14 bases left in between. In DNA form, the CDR3 reads TGTGCCAGCAGCCCAGGACAGACGTACTACGAGCAGTACTTC. This encodes CASSPGQTYYEQYF.

Only a few counts were recorded for this clone. The gene calls are TRBV28 and TRBJ2-3, with TRBD2 as a possible D gene (5 bases). This CDR3 has 14 amino acids. Trimming cost V 2 bases and J 2 bases, with 8 bases left between them. Germline V gene data show CDR1 as MDHEN and CDR2 as SYDVKM. The CDR3 region is CASSLGGATDTQYF. The DNA of the CDR3 is TGTGCCAGCAGTTTAGGAGGAGCCACAGATACGCAGTATTTT.

This clone was counted once. J is TRBJ2-1 and V is TRBV3-1 (or the pseudogene TRBV3-2), with D tentatively TRBD1 (5 bases). Germline V gene data show CDR1 as LGHDT and CDR2 as YNNKEL (reference sequence). The CDR3 sequence is 13 residues long. Trimming left V 1 base short and J 10 bases short, with 11 bases between. As DNA, the CDR3 is TGTGCCAGCAGCCAAGGCTATAAGGGGGAGCAGTTCTTC. Protein product: CASSQGYKGEQFF.

CDR3 coding DNA: TGTGCCAGCAGCCAAAGGCGGGCGGGAAACTACGAGCAGTACTTC. Translated: CASSQRRAGNYEQYF. V and J are TRBV3-1 (or the pseudogene TRBV3-2) and TRBJ2-7; tentative D call: TRBD2 (6 bases). Trimming removed 2 bases from V and 3 bases from J, with 14 bases in between. Looked up from germline, CDR1 is LGHDT and CDR2 is YNNKEL (reference sequence). The CDR3 consists of 15 residues.

This sequence joins TRBV9 and TRBJ1-3; no definite D call. The CDR3 runs 16 residues. V was cut by 0 bases and J by 3 bases, with 13 bases left in between. Germline loops: CDR1 SGDLS, CDR2 YYNGEE. CDR3 in amino acids: CASSVGHFTGGNTIYF. The CDR3 DNA sequence: TGTGCCAGCAGCGTAGGGCACTTCACGGGTGGAAACACCATATATTTT.

This chain joins TRBV28 and TRBJ1-1, with 10 positions matching TRBD1. The length of the CDR3 is 14 residues. J gave up 5 bases and V 6 bases, and 6 bases lay outside the gene matches. Germline CDR1 is MDHEN and CDR2 is SYDVKM. This CDR3 is CASSTGTGVTEAFF. The CDR3 DNA follows: TGTGCCAGCAGCACCGGGACAGGGGTTACTGAAGCTTTCTTT.

J is TRBJ2-1 and V is TRBV18; 11 bases map to TRBD2. Trimming took 3 bases from V and 7 from J; bases not matched to a gene: 5. The CDR3 consists of 15 residues. Germline CDR1 KGHSH, CDR2 LQKENI. The chain's CDR3 is CASSPGTSGGNEQFF. The CDR3 region has the DNA TGTGCCAGCTCACCGGGGACTAGCGGTGGAAATGAGCAGTTCTTC.

This clone occurred once. J is TRBJ2-1 and V is TRBV13; 8 bases line up with TRBD2. The V segment lost 5 bases and the J segment 4 bases; nucleotides outside the gene matches: 13. The germline CDR1 and CDR2 sequences are PRHDT and FYEKMQ (reference sequence). The CDR3 extends over 17 amino acids. The CDR3 DNA is TGTGCCAGCAGCCCTTCGGAGGGAGCGGGAGCGTACAATGAGCAGTTCTTC. Encoded protein: CASSPSEGAGAYNEQFF.